This TCR beta chain was sequenced for a study of blood T cell repertoires in COVID-19. Study details: The samples span acute and convalescent COVID-19 from the United States, Italy and Spain.

This CDR3 has 13 amino acids. The V gene's germline CDR1 is SGHTA and CDR2 FQGNSA. Trimming took 11 bases from V and 5 from J; bases not matched to a gene: 9. Authors' processing steps: Reference gene primer amplification gave nucleated cell count estimates. Method: immunoSEQ multiplex PCR; TCRdb's copy keeps in-frame clones and lacks some. V and J calls and clone size are copied from that table; D and trimming were computed from the DNA. The sample consists of 60,000 to 70,000 clones, about 90% of them appearing once. The rearrangement joins TRBV7-2 to TRBJ2-5, with 9 positions matching TRBD2. This clonotype was obtained from a human donor in a cohort sampled during active COVID-19. Sequencing used peripheral blood. The CDR3 bases are TGTGCCTCCGAGCGGGGGGTCCGGGAGACCCAGTACTTC. The encoded protein is CASERGVRETQYF. The whole variable domain, filled in from reference TRBV7-2 and TRBJ2-5, reads GAGVSQSPSNKVTEKGKDVELRCDPISGHTALYWYRQSLGQGLEFLIYFQGNSAPDKSGLPSDRFSAERTGGSVSTLTIQRTQQEDSAVYLCASERGVRETQYFGPGTRLLVL.